A single sample is the source of the 28 T cell receptor beta chains below, sequenced in a study of cytomegalovirus exposure and HLA in healthy donors. The PCR employed 60 Vbeta primers together with 13 Jbeta primers. Generated by immunoSEQ multiplex PCR, the TCRdb table keeps only in-frame clones and is missing some. This table holds some 120,000 clones. The specimen sequenced was PBMCs. The receptors here all came from a man in his forties in good health and CMV-seronegative.

The chain is built from TRBV28 and TRBJ1-5; D not certain. V was pared by 2 bases and J by 6 bases, with 5 bases between. Germline V gene lookup returns CDR1 MDHEN and CDR2 SYDVKM. The CDR3 runs to 12 residues. CDR3 nucleotide sequence: TGTGCCAGCAGTTTAGCGGGTCAGCCCCAGCATTTT. Amino acid sequence: CASSLAGQPQHF.

The CDR3 DNA follows: TGCGCCAGCAGCTTACAAGAAATGTACGAGCAGTACTTC. Its translation: CASSLQEMYEQYF. The J gene is TRBJ2-7, the V gene TRBV5-1; D is undetermined. The ends were cut back, 2 bases at V and 4 bases at J, with 10 bases in the middle. In germline, CDR1 is SGHRS, CDR2 YFSETQ. The CDR3 is 13 amino acids. Full variable domain (missing parts from reference TRBV5-1 and TRBJ2-7): KAGVTQTPRYLIKTRGQQVTLSCSPISGHRSVSWYQQTPGQGLQFLFEYFSETQRNKGNFPGRFSGRQFSNSRSEMNVSTLELGDSALYLCASSLQEMYEQYFGPGTRLTVT.

The genes are TRBV4-3 and TRBJ2-7, with D perhaps TRBD1 (5 bases). Germline CDR1 and CDR2: LGHNA and YSLEER. The CDR3 has 15 amino acids. V dropped 4 bases and J dropped 3 bases, with 16 bases sitting between them. This chain's CDR3 is CASSRDRNSNYEQYF. The CDR3 DNA reads as TGCGCCAGCAGCCGTGACAGAAATTCTAACTACGAGCAGTACTTC.

The chain links TRBV19 to TRBJ2-7; D possibly corresponds to TRBD2 (7 bases). With 6 bases removed from V and 2 bases from J, the gap between germline ends came to 14 bases. CDR3 length: 14 amino acids. Germline lookup yields CDR1 LNHDA and CDR2 SQIVND (reference sequence). The CDR3 sequence: CASRARGGPYEQYF. CDR3 coding DNA: TGTGCCAGTAGGGCCAGGGGAGGGCCCTACGAGCAGTACTTC.

This chain uses TRBV6-1 with TRBJ1-3; D remains ambiguous. Germline CDR1 MNHNS, CDR2 SASEGT. The CDR3 sequence is 15 residues long. Trimming cost V 4 bases and J 0 bases, with 10 bases left between them. CDR3 region: CASSVPTYSGNTIYF. The CDR3 DNA follows: TGTGCCAGCAGTGTCCCGACTTACTCTGGAAACACCATATATTTT.

V and J are TRBV7-2 and TRBJ1-2; the D is unclear. The CDR3 is 14 residues long. CDR1 and CDR2 (germline): SGHTA, FQGNSA. V lost 2 bases, J lost 2 bases, and 9 bases lay in between. DNA for the CDR3: TGTGCCAGCAGCTTAAGGAGCGGGAACTATGGCTACACCTTC. Translation: CASSLRSGNYGYTF.

The rearrangement joins TRBV6-5 to TRBJ2-2; unclear D gene. V lost 5 bases, J lost 1 base, and 11 bases lay in between. CDR1 and CDR2 from the germline V gene are MNHEY and SVGAGI. The CDR3 totals 15 residues. This CDR3 reads CASSRRSRNTGELFF. Written as DNA, the CDR3 is TGTGCCAGCAGTCGGAGAAGCAGGAACACCGGGGAGCTGTTTTTT.

The chain carries TRBV5-1 and TRBJ2-2, with 10 bases that match TRBD2. V lost 4 bases, J lost 4 bases, and 4 bases stayed unmatched. Germline V gene sequence: CDR1 SGHRS, CDR2 YFSETQ. The CDR3 extends over 15 amino acids. The CDR3 nucleotides are TGCGCCAGCAGCGAAGCGGGAGGGGTCACCGGGGAGCTGTTTTTT. Its protein is CASSEAGGVTGELFF.

The rearrangement uses TRBV16 and TRBJ1-2, with D hard to call. Germline CDR1 is KGHSY and CDR2 is FQNENV. This CDR3 has 15 residues. V was clipped by 4 bases and J by 1 base, with 13 bases between them. DNA of the CDR3: TGTGCCAGCAGCCCCACAACCGCAAGTAACTATGGCTACACCTTC. Residues: CASSPTTASNYGYTF.

This chain connects TRBV9 to TRBJ1-2; 9 bases are a match to TRBD1. Trimming at V came to 3 bases and at J to 6 bases, leaving 9 bases not matched to a gene. This CDR3 spans 15 amino acids. Germline CDR1 and CDR2: SGDLS and YYNGEE. This CDR3 is CASSAGDRESDGYTF. In nucleotides, the CDR3 is TGTGCCAGCAGCGCCGGGGACAGGGAGTCTGATGGCTACACCTTC. The entire variable domain, with the rest obtained from reference TRBV9 and TRBJ1-2, is as follows: DSGVTQTPKHLITATGQRVTLRCSPRSGDLSVYWYQQSLDQGLQFLIQYYNGEERAKGNILERFSAQQFPDLHSELNLSSLELGDSALYFCASSAGDRESDGYTFGSGTRLTVV.

CDR3 sequence: CASSDLGKETQYF. CDR3 bases: TGTGCCAGCAGCGACCTGGGCAAAGAGACCCAGTACTTC. The J gene is TRBJ2-5, the V gene TRBV6-6, with D hard to call. Per the germline V gene, CDR1 is MNHNY and CDR2 is SVGAGI (reference sequence). This CDR3 is built from 13 residues. Trimming took 6 bases from V and 3 from J, leaving 11 bases between them.

V usage is TRBV5-1 and J usage is TRBJ2-1; TRBD2 might be the D (6 bases). Germline assignment: CDR1 SGHRS and CDR2 YFSETQ. Trimming left V 0 bases short and J 4 bases short, with 11 bases between. The CDR3 length is 15 residues. The CDR3 here is CASSLAGTAYNEQFF. CDR3 DNA sequence: TGCGCCAGCAGCTTGGCGGGGACTGCATACAATGAGCAGTTCTTC.

The V and J genes are TRBV6-6 and TRBJ2-2; D possibly corresponds to TRBD2 (5 bases). V lost 0 bases to trimming and J lost 1 base, with 6 bases between them. Germline CDR1 reads MNHNY; CDR2 reads SVGAGI (reference sequence). The CDR3 loop spans 15 amino acids. The CDR3 DNA reads as TGTGCCAGCAGTTACTCAGGGAGGAACACCGGGGAGCTGTTTTTT. This translates into CASSYSGRNTGELFF.

This chain connects TRBV5-1 to TRBJ1-2; D not certain. Trimming stripped 4 bases from V and 4 bases from J, with 14 bases between. The CDR3 runs to 14 residues. The germline gives CDR1 SGHRS, CDR2 YFSETQ. The CDR3 protein is CASSGREIGYGYTF. The CDR3 region has the DNA TGCGCCAGCAGCGGAAGGGAGATCGGCTATGGCTACACCTTC. Full variable domain (rest looked up from reference TRBV5-1 and TRBJ1-2): KAGVTQTPRYLIKTRGQQVTLSCSPISGHRSVSWYQQTPGQGLQFLFEYFSETQRNKGNFPGRFSGRQFSNSRSEMNVSTLELGDSALYLCASSGREIGYGYTFGSGTRLTVV.

The rearrangement links TRBV4-1 to TRBJ2-7; 7 bases fit TRBD1. CDR3 length: 16 residues. Germline V gives CDR1 MGHRA, CDR2 YSYEKL. The V segment lost 4 bases and the J segment 8 bases; nucleotides outside the gene matches: 17. CDR3 residues: CASSLVGRQGLGKQYF. The CDR3, as DNA: TGCGCCAGCAGCCTCGTCGGCCGACAGGGTTTGGGGAAGCAGTACTTC.

This chain links TRBV29-1 with TRBJ2-1; 7 positions agree with TRBD1. CDR1 and CDR2 (germline): SQVTM, ANQGSEA. The CDR3 totals 12 residues. With 7 bases clipped from V and 7 bases from J, the junction kept 7 bases outside the gene matches. The CDR3 is CSGGQRENEQFF. The CDR3 bases are TGCAGCGGGGGACAGCGAGAGAATGAGCAGTTCTTC.

This chain joins TRBV6-4 and TRBJ2-7, with 9 bases identical to TRBD2. V lost 6 bases, J lost 0 bases, and 18 bases stayed unmatched. CDR1 MRHNA and CDR2 SNTAGT come from the germline V gene. This CDR3 has 19 residues. CDR3 sequence reads: CASRRNEREVHHSSYEQYF. CDR3 sequence (DNA): TGTGCCAGCAGACGAAACGAGCGGGAGGTCCACCACTCCTCCTACGAGCAGTACTTC.

The chain employs TRBV5-6 and TRBJ2-5, with D possibly matching TRBD2 (5 bases). The germline CDR1 and CDR2 sequences are SGHDT and YYEEEE. Trimming cost V 0 bases and J 9 bases, with 24 bases left between them. The CDR3 is 17 amino acids. As DNA, the CDR3 is TGTGCCAGCAGCTTGGGGTTGGGCAGCCTTAACCCGAGGGCCCAGTACTTC. Encoded protein: CASSLGLGSLNPRAQYF.

The V gene is TRBV7-3, the J gene TRBJ2-3; 11 bases line up with TRBD2. From germline, CDR1 is SGHTA and CDR2 FQGTGA. The CDR3 loop spans 19 amino acids. The V segment lost 0 bases and the J segment 2 bases; nucleotides outside the gene matches: 10. The CDR3 reads CASSLTGASGRHPTDTQYF. The CDR3 DNA follows: TGTGCCAGCAGCTTAACGGGGGCTAGCGGGAGGCATCCCACAGATACGCAGTATTTT.

The chain recombines TRBV7-9 with TRBJ2-7; 13 bases agree with TRBD2. This CDR3 spans 16 amino acids. Trimming took 4 bases from V and 6 from J; bases not matched to a gene: 9. Germline V lookup: CDR1 SEHNR, CDR2 FQNEAQ (reference sequence). The CDR3 here is CASSSLQLAGGREQYF. For the CDR3, the DNA is TGTGCCAGCAGCTCCCTCCAACTAGCGGGAGGGCGCGAGCAGTACTTC.

V gene TRBV5-1 combines with J gene TRBJ1-6, with D perhaps matching TRBD1 (5 bases). Looked up from germline, CDR1 is SGHRS and CDR2 is YFSETQ. CDR3 length: 12 amino acids. With 4 bases removed from V and 13 bases from J, the gap between germline ends came to 12 bases. CDR3 sequence reads: CASSPGGSPLHF. As DNA, the CDR3 is TGCGCCAGCAGCCCGGGGGGGAGCCCCCTCCACTTT.

The chain is built from TRBV7-9 and TRBJ1-5; 9 bases fit TRBD1. V shed 4 bases and J 1 base; nucleotides not matched to a gene: 8. This CDR3 has 17 amino acids. Germline assignment: CDR1 SEHNR and CDR2 FQNEAQ (reference sequence). The CDR3 DNA is TGTGCCAGCAGCTACGCCGGGACAGGGATGAGCAATCAGCCCCAGCATTTT. Translation gives CASSYAGTGMSNQPQHF.

This chain links TRBV5-1 with TRBJ1-5; TRBD1 might be the D (5 bases). CDR3 length: 16 amino acids. The germline CDR1 and CDR2 sequences are SGHRS and YFSETQ. V gave up 2 bases and J gave up 9 bases, with 21 bases separating them. CDR3 coding DNA: TGCGCCAGCAGCTTTTCCCCCGGTACAGGAGGGTCGCCCCAGCATTTT. The encoded protein is CASSFSPGTGGSPQHF.

The J gene is TRBJ2-2, the V gene TRBV29-1; no definite D call. V was shortened by 5 bases and J by 6 bases, with 16 bases between the two germline ends. From germline, CDR1 is SQVTM and CDR2 ANQGSEA. The CDR3 is 14 residues long. In nucleotides, the CDR3 is TGCAGCGTTCGGTCCCGCCTTCGGTCCGGGGAGCTGTTTTTT. Translated, it gives CSVRSRLRSGELFF.

The V gene is TRBV5-4, the J gene TRBJ2-5, with 7 nucleotides matching TRBD2. After removal of 0 bases from V and 7 bases from J, the junction contained 9 bases not matched to a gene. Per germline, CDR1 SGHNT and CDR2 YYREEE (reference sequence). The CDR3 length is 15 residues. The CDR3 coding sequence is TGTGCCAGCAGCTTGGCACTTACACAGCGGGGGACCCAGTACTTC. As protein: CASSLALTQRGTQYF.

The rearrangement links TRBV6-5 to TRBJ2-7; weak D call: TRBD2 (6 bases). The ends were cut back, 6 bases at V and 3 bases at J, with 12 bases in the middle. Germline V lookup: CDR1 MNHEY, CDR2 SVGAGI. The CDR3 has 13 amino acids. The CDR3 DNA reads as TGTGCCAGCAGGAGGGGACTGAGCTACGAGCAGTACTTC. Residues: CASRRGLSYEQYF.

This chain joins TRBV5-1 and TRBJ2-7; TRBD1 aligns across 8 bases. Germline assignment: CDR1 SGHRS and CDR2 YFSETQ. This CDR3 contains 14 residues. Trimming at V came to 0 bases and at J to 6 bases, leaving 5 bases not matched to a gene. The CDR3, as DNA: TGCGCCAGCAGCTTGGAAGGGACAGGTCTCGAGCAGTACTTC. Its protein product is CASSLEGTGLEQYF.

The chain links TRBV27 to TRBJ1-5; TRBD1 is a possible D gene (6 bases). Germline V gene sequence: CDR1 MNHEY, CDR2 SMNVEV (reference sequence). This CDR3 is built from 15 residues. V was clipped by 5 bases and J by 2 bases, with 13 bases between them. The CDR3 nucleotides are TGTGCCAGCAGTCCGAGAGCAGGGGGCAATCAGCCCCAGCATTTT. Translated: CASSPRAGGNQPQHF.